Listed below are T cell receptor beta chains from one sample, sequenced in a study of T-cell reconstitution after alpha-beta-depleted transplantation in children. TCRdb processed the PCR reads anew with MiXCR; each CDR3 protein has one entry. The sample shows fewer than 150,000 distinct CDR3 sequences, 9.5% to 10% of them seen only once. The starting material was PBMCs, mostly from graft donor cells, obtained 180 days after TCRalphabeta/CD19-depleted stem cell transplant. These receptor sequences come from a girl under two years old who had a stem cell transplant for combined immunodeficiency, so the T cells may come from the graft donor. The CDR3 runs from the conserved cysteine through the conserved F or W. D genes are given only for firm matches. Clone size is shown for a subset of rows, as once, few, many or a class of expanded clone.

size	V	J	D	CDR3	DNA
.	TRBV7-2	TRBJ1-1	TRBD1	CASSFTGAEAFF	TGTGCCAGCAGCTTTACAGGGGCTGAAGCTTTCTTT
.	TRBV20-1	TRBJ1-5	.	CSATSDSGNQPQHF	TGCAGTGCTACCTCGGACAGTGGCAATCAGCCCCAGCATTTT
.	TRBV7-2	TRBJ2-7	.	CASSLAGASSYEQYF	TGTGCCAGCAGCTTAGCCGGGGCCAGCTCCTACGAGCAGTACTTC
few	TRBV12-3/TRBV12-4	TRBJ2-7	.	CASSFISDGSSYEQYF	TGTGCCAGCAGTTTTATATCGGACGGATCATCCTACGAGCAGTACTTC
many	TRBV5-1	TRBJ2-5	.	CASSAGFQETQYF	TGCGCCAGCAGCGCAGGGTTCCAAGAGACCCAGTACTTC
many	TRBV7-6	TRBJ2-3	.	CASSRGLPSTDTQYF	TGTGCCAGCAGCCGGGGATTACCTAGCACAGATACGCAGTATTTT
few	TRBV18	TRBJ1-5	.	CASSPVRGGNQPQHF	TGTGCCAGCTCACCGGTTCGGGGAGGCAATCAGCCCCAGCATTTT
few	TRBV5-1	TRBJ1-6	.	CASSIRGPDSPLHF	TGCGCCAGCAGTATCCGAGGACCTGATTCACCCCTCCACTTT
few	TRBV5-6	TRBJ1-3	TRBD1	CASSPPGQGVLGNTIYF	TGTGCCAGCAGCCCCCCGGGACAGGGGGTCCTTGGAAACACCATATATTTT
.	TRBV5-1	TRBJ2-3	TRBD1	CASSDGTGAPDTQYF	TGCGCCAGCAGCGACGGGACAGGGGCGCCAGATACGCAGTATTTT
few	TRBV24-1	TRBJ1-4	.	CATSEPYRDATNEKLFF	TGTGCCACCAGTGAACCTTACAGGGACGCAACTAATGAAAAACTGTTTTTT
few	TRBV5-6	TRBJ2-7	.	CASSTTPRGFPSYEQYF	TGTGCCAGCAGCACCACACCTAGGGGGTTTCCTTCCTACGAGCAGTACTTC
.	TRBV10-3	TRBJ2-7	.	CAISATGPSYEQYF	TGTGCCATCAGTGCTACCGGGCCGTCCTACGAGCAGTACTTC
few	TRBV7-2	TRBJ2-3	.	CASSLVGFTDTQYF	TGTGCCAGCAGCTTAGTGGGCTTCACAGATACGCAGTATTTT
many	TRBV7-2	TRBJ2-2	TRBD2	CASSLVAGDNTGELFF	TGTGCCAGCAGCTTAGTAGCGGGGGATAACACCGGGGAGCTGTTTTTT
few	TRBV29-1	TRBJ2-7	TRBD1	CSVEYGTGGEQYF	TGCAGCGTTGAGTACGGGACAGGGGGCGAGCAGTACTTC
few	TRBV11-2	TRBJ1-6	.	CASSLGGRQPRFSSYNSPLHF	TGTGCCAGCAGCTTAGGGGGCAGGCAACCCCGTTTCAGCTCCTATAATTCACCCCTCCACTTT
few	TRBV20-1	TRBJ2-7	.	CSARDRLFSYEQYF	TGCAGTGCTAGAGATCGGCTATTCTCCTACGAGCAGTACTTC
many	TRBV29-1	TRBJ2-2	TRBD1	CSASPGQGVPGELFF	TGCAGCGCGAGCCCGGGACAGGGAGTCCCCGGGGAGCTGTTTTTT
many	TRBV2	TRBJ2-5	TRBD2	CASSPGTISLGTQYF	TGTGCCAGCAGCCCCGGGACTATCTCCCTGGGGACCCAGTACTTC
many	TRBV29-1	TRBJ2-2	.	CSVDRANTGELFF	TGCAGCGTTGACAGAGCGAACACCGGGGAGCTGTTTTTT
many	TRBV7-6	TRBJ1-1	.	CASSLNSEGWLPAEAFF	TGTGCCAGCAGCTTAAATTCGGAAGGGTGGCTTCCGGCTGAAGCTTTCTTT
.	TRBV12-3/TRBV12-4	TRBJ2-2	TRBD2	CASSLGTRAANTGELFF	TGTGCCAGCAGTTTAGGGACTAGAGCCGCGAACACCGGGGAGCTGTTTTTT
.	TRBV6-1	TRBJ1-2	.	CASSDPPVNYGYTF	TGTGCCAGCAGTGATCCGCCGGTGAACTATGGCTACACCTTC
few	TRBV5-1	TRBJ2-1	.	CASSLNLTSRNYNEQFF	TGCGCCAGCAGCTTGAATTTGACTAGTCGGAACTACAATGAGCAGTTCTTC
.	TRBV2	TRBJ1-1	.	CASSEDPGANTEAFF	TGTGCCAGCAGTGAAGACCCGGGAGCGAACACTGAAGCTTTCTTT
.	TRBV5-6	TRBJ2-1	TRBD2	CASSPKSAGLSNEQFF	TGTGCCAGCAGCCCAAAGTCAGCGGGATTATCCAATGAGCAGTTCTTC
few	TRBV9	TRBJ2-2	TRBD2	CASSVERGREDTGELFF	TGTGCCAGCAGCGTAGAACGCGGGAGGGAAGACACCGGGGAGCTGTTTTTT
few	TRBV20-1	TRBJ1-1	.	CSATSRGQNTEAFF	TGCAGTGCTACCTCTAGGGGACAAAACACTGAAGCTTTCTTT
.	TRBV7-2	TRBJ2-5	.	CASSLLARQETQYF	TGTGCCAGCAGCTTATTGGCGCGCCAAGAGACCCAGTACTTC
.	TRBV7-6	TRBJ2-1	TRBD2	CASSLGPLAHEQFF	TGTGCCAGCAGCTTAGGGCCACTAGCGCATGAGCAGTTCTTC